Shown below are 23 T cell receptor beta chains from a single sample sequenced in a study of blood T cell repertoires in COVID-19. The table came from immunoSEQ multiplex PCR; TCRdb's copy has only in-frame clones and leaves some out. The sample holds 310,000 or so clones; around 83% are singletons and the top ten take 1% to 1.5%. The sample consisted of peripheral blood. Receptor source: a woman between 45 and 60 years old with acute or convalescent COVID-19.

The rearrangement uses TRBV3-1 (or the pseudogene TRBV3-2) and TRBJ1-1; possible D gene TRBD1, 6 bases. Germline V gives CDR1 LGHDT, CDR2 YNNKEL (reference sequence). This CDR3 spans 15 amino acids. The V and J ends lost 4 bases and 5 bases respectively, with 17 bases between them. CDR3 sequence: CASSPRGGARTEAFF. CDR3 nucleotides: TGTGCCAGCAGCCCACGGGGGGGGGCTCGGACTGAAGCTTTCTTT.

This chain connects TRBV24-1 to TRBJ2-2, with D possibly matching TRBD2 (6 bases). The CDR3 consists of 17 residues. Germline CDR1 reads KGHDR; CDR2 reads SFDVKD. V lost 1 base to trimming and J lost 2 bases, with 13 bases between them. The CDR3 sequence is CATSDFYTGTNTGELFF. The CDR3 DNA is TGTGCCACCAGTGATTTTTATACCGGGACTAACACCGGGGAGCTGTTTTTT.

This chain joins TRBV6-6 and TRBJ2-7; D is unresolved. The CDR3 consists of 13 residues. Germline V gene data show CDR1 as MNHNY and CDR2 as SVGAGI (reference sequence). V dropped 0 bases and J dropped 3 bases, with 6 bases sitting between them. In DNA, the CDR3 is TGTGCCAGCAGTTACTCACACCTCTACGAGCAGTACTTC. This translates into CASSYSHLYEQYF.

The chain combines TRBV7-2 with TRBJ2-7; D gene ambiguous. The V gene lost 3 bases and the J gene lost 3 bases, with 9 bases spanning the gap. This CDR3 is 13 amino acids long. In germline, CDR1 is SGHTA, CDR2 FQGNSA. CDR3 coding DNA: TGTGCCAGCAGCTTGCCCCCCTACTACGAGCAGTACTTC. Its translation: CASSLPPYYEQYF.

This chain joins TRBV19 and TRBJ1-2, with a weak D call TRBD1 (5 bases). V lost 8 bases, J lost 2 bases, and 24 bases lay in between. The CDR3 sequence is 17 residues long. CDR1 and CDR2 from the germline V gene are LNHDA and SQIVND (reference sequence). CDR3 residues: CASSEPVRTRGNYGYTF. The CDR3 nucleotides read TGTGCCAGTTCAGAACCGGTCCGGACAAGGGGAAACTATGGCTACACCTTC. Full variable domain (missing parts from reference TRBV19 and TRBJ1-2): DGGITQSPKYLFRKEGQNVTLSCEQNLNHDAMYWYRQDPGQGLRLIYYSQIVNDFQKGDIAEGYSVSREKKESFPLTVTSAQKNPTAFYLCASSEPVRTRGNYGYTFGSGTRLTVV.

The chain employs TRBV9 and TRBJ1-3; D gene ambiguous. Germline V lookup: CDR1 SGDLS, CDR2 YYNGEE. V lost 0 bases and J 0 bases, leaving 7 bases between the germline ends. The CDR3 contains 15 residues. CDR3 protein: CASSVGRYSGNTIYF. As DNA, the CDR3 is TGTGCCAGCAGCGTAGGGAGGTACTCTGGAAACACCATATATTTT.

This chain connects TRBV30 to TRBJ2-7; 11 bases are shared with TRBD1. Germline V lookup: CDR1 GTSNPN, CDR2 SVGIG (reference sequence). The CDR3 contains 13 residues. Trimming removed 4 bases from V and 6 bases from J; junction bases left unmatched: 5. In DNA form, the CDR3 reads TGTGCCTGGAACATCGGGACAGGGGGCGAGCAGTACGTC. Protein: CAWNIGTGGEQYV.

The chain's CDR3 is CASSVVQGAGYTF. In DNA form, the CDR3 reads TGTGCCAGCAGCGTAGTGCAGGGGGCTGGCTACACCTTC. The genes are TRBV9 and TRBJ1-2; 8 nucleotides align to TRBD1. Germline lookup yields CDR1 SGDLS and CDR2 YYNGEE. V was pared by 0 bases and J by 7 bases, with 2 bases of the junction left unmatched. The CDR3 covers 13 residues. The full variable domain, in which reference TRBV9 and TRBJ1-2 provide the parts outside the CDR3, is DSGVTQTPKHLITATGQRVTLRCSPRSGDLSVYWYQQSLDQGLQFLIQYYNGEERAKGNILERFSAQQFPDLHSELNLSSLELGDSALYFCASSVVQGAGYTFGSGTRLTVV.

The rearrangement uses TRBV6-5 and TRBJ1-6; D call uncertain. This CDR3 is built from 14 residues. V was pared by 6 bases and J by 7 bases, with 13 bases between. In germline, CDR1 is MNHEY, CDR2 SVGAGI. The CDR3, as DNA: TGTGCCAGCAGACCAGAAGCGGGGAATTCACCCCTCCACTTT. It encodes CASRPEAGNSPLHF.

The CDR3 DNA sequence: TGTGCCAGCAGCTTATCTTACTTGGGTGGACTCCAAGAGACCCAGTACTTC. Amino acids: CASSLSYLGGLQETQYF. This rearrangement joins TRBV7-3 to TRBJ2-5; perhaps TRBD2 as D (5 bases). CDR3 length: 17 residues. Trimming shortened V by 2 bases and J by 1 base, and 17 bases separated the two germline ends. From germline, CDR1 is SGHTA and CDR2 FQGTGA.

V and J are TRBV5-6 and TRBJ1-2, with TRBD1 matching 8 bases. CDR1 is SGHDT and CDR2 is YYEEEE in the germline V gene. With V trimmed by 4 bases and J by 4 bases, 9 bases remained unmatched. This CDR3 contains 15 residues. The CDR3 coding sequence is TGTGCCAGCAGCATAGGGACAGGAGAGATCTATGGCTACACCTTC. Protein product: CASSIGTGEIYGYTF. Full variable domain (missing parts from reference TRBV5-6 and TRBJ1-2): DAGVTQSPTHLIKTRGQQVTLRCSPKSGHDTVSWYQQALGQGPQFIFQYYEEEERQRGNFPDRFSGHQFPNYSSELNVNALLLGDSALYLCASSIGTGEIYGYTFGSGTRLTVV.

This chain joins TRBV5-1 and TRBJ1-1; 7 bases are shared with TRBD1. This CDR3 is built from 14 residues. J gave up 2 bases and V 3 bases, and 4 bases lay outside the gene matches. CDR1 SGHRS and CDR2 YFSETQ come from the germline V gene. The CDR3 is CASSWHRGNTEAFF. CDR3 DNA: TGCGCCAGCAGCTGGCACAGGGGTAACACTGAAGCTTTCTTT.

The rearrangement links TRBV12-3 or TRBV12-4 to TRBJ2-2; a possible D gene is TRBD2 (6 bases). V was cut by 10 bases and J by 1 base, with 7 bases left in between. CDR3 size: 12 residues. This CDR3 is CATGGNTGELFF. CDR3 coding DNA: TGTGCCACCGGGGGGAACACCGGGGAGCTGTTTTTT.

The chain employs TRBV7-2 and TRBJ2-1; 9 bases are shared with TRBD2. Germline CDR1 reads SGHTA; CDR2 reads FQGNSA. Unmatched junction bases numbered 5, after V lost 5 bases and J lost 3 bases. The CDR3 covers 15 residues. The CDR3 DNA reads as TGTGCCAGCAGCCCCCGGACTAGCGACTACAATGAGCAGTTCTTC. This gives the protein CASSPRTSDYNEQFF.

The rearrangement uses TRBV30 and TRBJ1-2; maybe TRBD1 (6 bases). The CDR3 sequence is 12 residues long. Germline V gene lookup returns CDR1 GTSNPN and CDR2 SVGIG (reference sequence). Trimming removed 2 bases from V and 9 bases from J, with 13 bases in between. The CDR3 is CAWSFPTGSYTF. In DNA, the CDR3 is TGTGCCTGGAGTTTCCCGACAGGAAGCTACACCTTC. Full variable domain (missing parts from reference TRBV30 and TRBJ1-2): SQTIHQWPATLVQPVGSPLSLECTVEGTSNPNLYWYRQAAGRGLQLLFYSVGIGQISSEVPQNLSASRPQDRQFILSSKKLLLSDSGFYLCAWSFPTGSYTFGSGTRLTVV.

The chain carries TRBV9 and TRBJ1-3; D call uncertain. The V gene's germline CDR1 is SGDLS and CDR2 YYNGEE. This CDR3 is 16 amino acids long. V lost 0 bases and J 3 bases, leaving 13 bases between the germline ends. The CDR3 loop is CASSVAGSGYGNTIYF. DNA for the CDR3: TGTGCCAGCAGCGTAGCTGGCAGCGGGTATGGAAACACCATATATTTT.

The chain combines TRBV3-1 (or the pseudogene TRBV3-2) with TRBJ1-2; no clear D gene. This CDR3 region has 15 residues. The germline V gene encodes CDR1 LGHDT and CDR2 YNNKEL (reference sequence). V lost 5 bases and J 1 base, leaving 14 bases between the germline ends. CDR3 residues: CASSEGDMYNYGYTF. The DNA for the CDR3 is TGTGCCAGCAGCGAGGGAGATATGTATAACTATGGCTACACCTTC.

The chain couples TRBV29-1 to TRBJ2-1, with D possibly TRBD2 on 5 matching bases. V lost 2 bases and J 8 bases, leaving 40 bases between the germline ends. This CDR3 is 22 amino acids long. CDR1 and CDR2 (germline): SQVTM, ANQGSEA. CDR3: CSVEWEMGDRDRRVGNLDEQFF. For the CDR3, the DNA is TGCAGCGTTGAATGGGAAATGGGAGATAGAGACCGTCGTGTGGGTAACCTTGATGAGCAGTTCTTC.

This chain joins TRBV11-2 and TRBJ2-7; TRBD1 matches 7 bases. Trimming at V came to 3 bases and at J to 3 bases, leaving 11 bases not matched to a gene. Per the germline V gene, CDR1 is SGHAT and CDR2 is FQNNGV. This CDR3 is built from 16 residues. The CDR3 DNA sequence: TGTGCCAGCAGCTTGGGGGCAGGGGGAGCGAACTACGAGCAGTACTTC. It translates to CASSLGAGGANYEQYF.

For the CDR3, the DNA is TGTGCCAGCAGAGCTTATCAGCCCCAGCATTTT. It encodes CASRAYQPQHF. The chain couples TRBV6-5 to TRBJ1-5; D not certain. V was cut by 6 bases and J by 5 bases, with 5 bases left in between. The V gene's germline CDR1 is MNHEY and CDR2 SVGAGI. This CDR3 is built from 11 residues.

The V gene is TRBV10-3, the J gene TRBJ1-5; the D gene is possibly TRBD1 (5 bases). Germline V lookup: CDR1 ENHRY, CDR2 SYGVKD. Trimming left V 4 bases short and J 5 bases short, with 21 bases between. This CDR3 is built from 17 residues. The CDR3 sequence is CAISVDRFPKLYQPQHF. CDR3 in DNA: TGTGCCATCAGTGTAGACAGATTCCCCAAGTTATATCAGCCCCAGCATTTT.

This clone has more than one count but fewer than ten. Other DNA sequences from this sample encode an identical CDR3 as well. This chain links TRBV5-6 with TRBJ2-3; TRBD2 matches 7 bases. The V segment lost 1 base and the J segment 5 bases; nucleotides outside the gene matches: 1. CDR1 is SGHDT, CDR2 YYEEEE, per germline. The CDR3 length is 13 residues. The CDR3 DNA is TGTGCCAGCAGCTTGACGGGGGGAGATACGCAGTATTTT. This sequence encodes CASSLTGGDTQYF.

This clone showed up just a few times. The chain joins TRBV5-1 to TRBJ2-2; maybe TRBD2 (5 bases). CDR1 is SGHRS and CDR2 is YFSETQ in the germline V gene. The CDR3 consists of 16 residues. Trimming took 0 bases from V and 7 from J, leaving 16 bases between them. CDR3 bases: TGCGCCAGCAGCTTGGGGAGGACCTTTGAGGGCGGGGAGCTGTTTTTT. This gives the protein CASSLGRTFEGGELFF. Full variable domain (missing parts from reference TRBV5-1 and TRBJ2-2): KAGVTQTPRYLIKTRGQQVTLSCSPISGHRSVSWYQQTPGQGLQFLFEYFSETQRNKGNFPGRFSGRQFSNSRSEMNVSTLELGDSALYLCASSLGRTFEGGELFFGEGSRLTVL.